Reported below is one T cell receptor beta chain. Antigen specificity is unknown. These data belong to a study of T-cell memory formation after mild COVID-19. At the level of the study: TCR clusters mostly belonged to single donors.

General observations from the study: Among CD4+ contracting clones, most were CM and EM, and CD8+ ones EMRA.

This CDR3 comprises 16 residues. CDR1 LGHNA and CDR2 YSLEER come from the germline V gene. V lost 1 base and J 4 bases, leaving 14 bases between the germline ends. One entry per CDR3 protein results from TCRdb running MiXCR on the 5' RACE reads. The data hold more than 250,000 distinct CDR3 sequences, with around 16% observed a single time. The chain is built from TRBV4-3 and TRBJ1-5; D unresolved. The material sequenced was PBMCs or a T cell subset sorted from them (not recorded which). This TCR came from a man younger than 35 who had mild COVID-19 (a few samples of this study predate the infection). Cell type and time point are not known. The CDR3: CASSQGLLGGNQPQHF. The DNA for the CDR3 is TGCGCCAGCAGCCAAGGGTTATTGGGTGGGAATCAGCCCCAGCATTTT.